Following are 8 T cell receptor beta chains from one sample sequenced in a study of blood T cell repertoires in COVID-19. Assay used: immunoSEQ multiplex PCR; TCRdb lists only in-frame clones, some missing. This sample has 250,000 to 350,000 clones, with about 91% found just once. Sequencing was done on a sample of peripheral blood. Receptors originate from a woman in her sixties with acute or convalescent COVID-19.

In the case of this clone: Mismatch with germline at one junction end may stem from a read error. J is TRBJ2-2 and V is TRBV15; no definite D call. The V gene's germline CDR1 is LNHNV and CDR2 YYDKDF (reference sequence). This CDR3 has 12 amino acids. The CDR3: CATSGDGGELFF. The DNA for the CDR3 is TGTGCCACCAGCGGAGACGGCGGGGAGCTGTTTTTT.

The chain recombines TRBV3-1 (or the pseudogene TRBV3-2) with TRBJ2-1, with a possible D match to TRBD1 (5 bases). This CDR3 comprises 15 residues. Germline-derived CDR1 and CDR2 are LGHDT and YNNKEL (reference sequence). With 2 bases removed from V and 4 bases from J, the gap between germline ends came to 12 bases. CDR3 in DNA: TGTGCCAGCAGCCAAACAGGAAAGGTGTACAATGAGCAGTTCTTC. Encoded protein: CASSQTGKVYNEQFF.

The chain combines TRBV15 with TRBJ1-2; 8 bases fit TRBD1. The CDR3 extends over 15 amino acids. V gave up 2 bases and J gave up 4 bases; unmatched junction bases: 6. Germline V lookup: CDR1 LNHNV, CDR2 YYDKDF (reference sequence). The CDR3, as DNA: TGTGCCACCAGCAGACCGGGACAGGTCTCCTATGGCTACACCTTC. It yields the protein CATSRPGQVSYGYTF.

This clone occurred once. The rearrangement uses TRBV11-2 and TRBJ1-6; weak D call: TRBD1 (6 bases). The V gene's germline CDR1 is SGHAT and CDR2 FQNNGV. Trimming stripped 5 bases from V and 7 bases from J, with 18 bases between. The CDR3 runs 16 residues. CDR3 residues: CASSLIYRDPNSPLHF. The CDR3 DNA reads as TGTGCCAGCAGCCTTATATACAGGGATCCGAATTCACCCCTCCACTTT.

V usage is TRBV18 and J usage is TRBJ1-5; D is undetermined. V shed 3 bases and J shed 0 bases, with 3 bases lying between them. There are 13 residues in the CDR3. Germline CDR1 KGHSH, CDR2 LQKENI. The CDR3, as DNA: TGTGCCAGCTCACCGCGTAGCAATCAGCCCCAGCATTTT. Its protein product is CASSPRSNQPQHF. The full variable domain, with the rest looked up from reference TRBV18 and TRBJ1-5, is NAGVMQNPRHLVRRRGQEARLRCSPMKGHSHVYWYRQLPEEGLKFMVYLQKENIIDESGMPKERFSAEFPKEGPSILRIQQVVRGDSAAYFCASSPRSNQPQHFGDGTRLSIL.

The V call is TRBV9, the J call TRBJ1-1; D possibly corresponds to TRBD1 (6 bases). Looked up from germline, CDR1 is SGDLS and CDR2 is YYNGEE. V gave up 2 bases and J gave up 0 bases, with 8 bases separating them. This CDR3 contains 14 residues. The CDR3 DNA follows: TGTGCCAGCAGCGTTAGACAGGTGAACACTGAAGCTTTCTTT. Its protein product is CASSVRQVNTEAFF.

The J gene is TRBJ2-2, the V gene TRBV21-1; the D call in the table, TRBD2, was not verified against the DNA. TRBV21-1 is marked as a pseudogene. The CDR3 totals 18 residues. CDR3 nucleotides: TGTGCCAGCAGCAAAGTGGAACGAAGCGGAGGGCCATCCGGGGAGCTGTTTTTT. As protein: CASSKVERSGGPSGELFF.

The chain couples TRBV28 to TRBJ2-1, with D possibly being TRBD1 (8 bases). Trimming cost V 5 bases and J 4 bases, with 18 bases left between them. This CDR3 region has 16 residues. The germline CDR1 and CDR2 sequences are MDHEN and SYDVKM. The CDR3 loop is CASSMRTGTIYNEQFF. The CDR3 DNA reads as TGTGCCAGCAGTATGCGGACAGGGACTATATACAATGAGCAGTTCTTC. The whole variable domain, filled in from reference TRBV28 and TRBJ2-1, reads DVKVTQSSRYLVKRTGEKVFLECVQDMDHENMFWYRQDPGLGLRLIYFSYDVKMKEKGDIPEGYSVSREKKERFSLILESASTNQTSMYLCASSMRTGTIYNEQFFGPGTRLTVL.